A single TCR beta chain is shown here with its context. Its specificity is unknown. The data were obtained in a study of monozygotic twins with inflammatory bowel disease. Findings of the study overall: Healthy co-twins exceeded IBD patients in TCRbeta diversity as measured by inverse Simpson. Compared with healthy twins, IBD patients shared fewer clonotypes with others, especially with disease activity.

The RNA usage for each TCR library was roughly 3,300 ng of total RNA. The template switching step added UMIs that contained a 6-nucleotide sample barcode. For each CDR3 protein, TCRdb gives one entry from its re-call of the 5' RACE reads, without DNA. The sample yields some 100,000 distinct CDR3 sequences, of which the top ten take up around 12%. The CDR3 sequence is 15 residues long. Sequencing was done on a sample of blood. The V call is TRBV12-3 or TRBV12-4, the J call TRBJ1-1; TCRdb designates TRBD1, a call that cannot be tested without DNA. The sequence was collected from a human donor with ulcerative colitis or Crohn's disease, or a healthy co-twin of an affected twin (not recorded which). CDR3 amino acids: CASGFLDRGPTEAFF.